The following is a T cell receptor beta chain sequence with its context. This entry comes from a study of T cells expressing NK-cell markers. At the level of the study: TCR beta repertoires came from sorted CD3+CD56+NKG2C+, CD3+CD56+NKG2C- and CD3+CD56-NKG2C+ T cells.

It was by 5'RACE template switching with UMIs that TCR beta cDNA was made. TCRdb re-analyzed the 5' RACE reads; it lists each CDR3 protein once, without DNA. The clone table shows roughly 160,000 distinct CDR3 sequences, with the ten largest holding 20%. The CDR3 consists of 14 residues. This TCR derives from a man aged 18 to 69 in good health. The rearrangement links TRBV12-3 or TRBV12-4 to TRBJ1-4. Sequences were obtained from blood T cells: a sorted CD56 or NKG2C T cell subset, CD4+ or CD8+ T cells, or bulk PBMC T cells (not recorded which). The CDR3 loop reads CASTDHSNNEKLFF.